Listed here are 19 T cell receptor beta chains from one sample, sequenced in a study of blood T cell repertoires in COVID-19. Produced via immunoSEQ multiplex PCR; TCRdb's table is partial and in-frame only. The data show about 300,000 clones, 65% to 90% seen once. The sequencing sample was made of PBMCs or T cells enriched from blood (not recorded which). These receptor sequences come from a woman aged 18-29 years who had recovered from COVID-19.

The chain employs TRBV28 and TRBJ2-2; the D gene is possibly TRBD2 (5 bases). CDR1 and CDR2 (germline): MDHEN, SYDVKM. The CDR3 is made up of 14 amino acids. V was cut by 7 bases and J by 6 bases, with 15 bases left in between. CDR3 protein: CASTGLNSPGELFF. CDR3 nucleotide sequence: TGTGCCAGCACAGGACTGAATTCGCCCGGGGAGCTGTTTTTT.

This clone was seen only once. The V gene is TRBV5-6, the J gene TRBJ1-6; a weak D match, TRBD1 (6 bases). V lost 0 bases and J lost 9, with 10 bases in between. This CDR3 has 14 residues. Germline CDR1 is SGHDT and CDR2 is YYEEEE. CDR3 sequence reads: CASSLVGGRSPLHF. For the CDR3, the DNA is TGTGCCAGCAGCTTGGTCGGGGGGCGTTCACCCCTCCACTTT. Filled out from reference TRBV5-6 and TRBJ1-6, the complete variable domain reads DAGVTQSPTHLIKTRGQQVTLRCSPKSGHDTVSWYQQALGQGPQFIFQYYEEEERQRGNFPDRFSGHQFPNYSSELNVNALLLGDSALYLCASSLVGGRSPLHFGNGTRLTVT.

This clone was counted once. J is TRBJ2-3 and V is TRBV10-2, with 7 bases aligning to TRBD1. CDR1 is WSHSY, CDR2 SAAADI, per germline. The CDR3 contains 14 residues. J gave up 2 bases and V 4 bases, and 3 bases lay outside the gene matches. CDR3 amino acids: CASSAGTVTDTQYF. The CDR3 DNA is TGCGCCAGCAGTGCCGGGACAGTCACAGATACGCAGTATTTT.

The chain links TRBV27 to TRBJ1-4, with 8 bases lining up with TRBD1. CDR3 length equals 13 residues. V was clipped by 6 bases and J by 5 bases; unmatched bases: 2. Germline V gene data show CDR1 as MNHEY and CDR2 as SMNVEV (reference sequence). In DNA form, the CDR3 reads TGTGCCAGCAGACGGACAGGGAATGAAAAACTGTTTTTT. It is translated as CASRRTGNEKLFF.

This chain uses TRBV3-1 (or the pseudogene TRBV3-2) with TRBJ2-2; D is undetermined. V was clipped by 1 base and J by 5 bases, with 8 bases between them. The CDR3 sequence is 14 residues long. Germline V lookup: CDR1 LGHDT, CDR2 YNNKEL (reference sequence). CDR3 sequence: CASSQGFSTGELFF. The CDR3 DNA reads as TGTGCCAGCAGCCAAGGTTTCAGTACCGGGGAGCTGTTTTTT.

This sequence joins TRBV13 and TRBJ1-3; D possibly corresponds to TRBD1 (5 bases). The CDR3 totals 15 residues. Per germline, CDR1 PRHDT and CDR2 FYEKMQ (reference sequence). V dropped 5 bases and J dropped 2 bases, with 13 bases sitting between them. Here the CDR3 reads CASSLLQDAGNTIYF. CDR3 DNA sequence: TGTGCCAGCAGCCTTTTACAGGACGCTGGAAACACCATATATTTT. Together with reference TRBV13 and TRBJ1-3, the CDR3 gives the full variable domain: AAGVIQSPRHLIKEKRETATLKCYPIPRHDTVYWYQQGPGQDPQFLISFYEKMQSDKGSIPDRFSAQQFSDYHSELNMSSLELGDSALYFCASSLLQDAGNTIYFGEGSWLTVV.

CDR3 coding DNA: TGTGCCAGCAGTGAATTAGCGGGGGACTCCACCGGGGAGCTGTTTTTT. Its protein is CASSELAGDSTGELFF. The gene calls are TRBV6-1 and TRBJ2-2, with 9 bases identical to TRBD2. The CDR3 spans 16 residues. Germline CDR1 is MNHNS and CDR2 is SASEGT. The J segment lost 4 bases and the V segment lost 2 bases, leaving 5 bases of the junction unmatched.

The J gene is TRBJ2-3, the V gene TRBV30; TRBD2 matches at 14 bases. Per germline, CDR1 GTSNPN and CDR2 SVGIG (reference sequence). This CDR3 has 15 amino acids. Losses at the gene ends were 2 bases for V and 10 bases for J; bases not matched to a gene: 8. This CDR3 reads CAWSTGLAGDVPQYF. DNA for the CDR3: TGTGCCTGGAGTACGGGACTAGCGGGAGACGTTCCGCAGTATTTT.

The chain is built from TRBV3-1 (or the pseudogene TRBV3-2) and TRBJ2-7; weak D call: TRBD1 (6 bases). The V and J ends lost 4 bases and 7 bases respectively, with 20 bases between them. Per germline, CDR1 LGHDT and CDR2 YNNKEL (reference sequence). The CDR3 extends over 15 amino acids. The CDR3 region is CASSPHREPLREQYF. The DNA of the CDR3 is TGTGCCAGCAGCCCTCACAGGGAACCTTTACGAGAGCAGTACTTC.

The count of this clone is one. This specimen includes other DNA sequences encoding the same CDR3. The V gene is TRBV28, the J gene TRBJ1-5; the match to TRBD1 covers 8 bases. The V segment lost 5 bases and the J segment 4 bases; nucleotides outside the gene matches: 7. There are 15 residues in the CDR3. Germline V lookup: CDR1 MDHEN, CDR2 SYDVKM. The CDR3 region is CASSPGTGVNQPQHF. The CDR3 region has the DNA TGTGCCAGCAGTCCCGGGACAGGCGTTAATCAGCCCCAGCATTTT.

This sequence joins TRBV5-4 and TRBJ1-6; a possible D gene is TRBD1 (5 bases). Germline CDR1 SGHNT, CDR2 YYREEE (reference sequence). CDR3 length: 15 amino acids. Trimming stripped 4 bases from V and 7 bases from J, with 15 bases between. The CDR3 here is CASSPQDTLNSPLHF. DNA for the CDR3: TGTGCCAGCAGCCCCCAGGACACCCTAAATTCACCCCTCCACTTT. The full variable domain, its missing parts supplied by reference TRBV5-4 and TRBJ1-6, is ETGVTQSPTHLIKTRGQQVTLRCSSQSGHNTVSWYQQALGQGPQFIFQYYREEENGRGNFPPRFSGLQFPNYSSELNVNALELDDSALYLCASSPQDTLNSPLHFGNGTRLTVT.

The gene calls are TRBV10-3 and TRBJ2-7, with 9 bases aligning to TRBD1. Germline trimming cut 7 bases from V and 2 bases from J; bases unmatched to any gene: 6. CDR3 length: 14 amino acids. CDR1 and CDR2 (germline): ENHRY, SYGVKD. The CDR3 DNA is TGTGCCATCACCGGACAGGGGACGACCTACGAGCAGTACTTC. Protein sequence: CAITGQGTTYEQYF.

J is TRBJ2-1 and V is TRBV9, with D perhaps matching TRBD2 (6 bases). Deletions cut 0 bases from V and 7 bases from J, with 11 bases between. This CDR3 has 14 amino acids. The germline gives CDR1 SGDLS, CDR2 YYNGEE. The CDR3 DNA reads TGTGCCAGCAGCGTAGCTACTCGGGGGAATGAGCAGTTCTTC. This sequence encodes CASSVATRGNEQFF.

The chain joins TRBV5-1 to TRBJ1-1; weak D call: TRBD1 (6 bases). Germline V gene sequence: CDR1 SGHRS, CDR2 YFSETQ. The CDR3 length is 15 residues. The germline V and J ends were trimmed by 0 bases and 3 bases, with 12 bases remaining between them. CDR3 coding DNA: TGCGCCAGCAGCTTGGAGTCAGGGGCCGACACTGAAGCTTTCTTT. Amino acid sequence: CASSLESGADTEAFF.

The CDR3 reads CASSQQGDTQYF. The CDR3 DNA reads as TGCGCCAGCAGCCAACAGGGAGATACGCAGTATTTT. The chain couples TRBV4-1 to TRBJ2-3; tentative D call: TRBD1 (5 bases). V was cut by 2 bases and J by 5 bases, with 5 bases left in between. This CDR3 region has 12 residues. Looked up from germline, CDR1 is MGHRA and CDR2 is YSYEKL.

This clone was seen only once. The chain is built from TRBV6-5 and TRBJ1-1, with D tentatively TRBD1 (6 bases). This CDR3 contains 14 residues. Germline-derived CDR1 and CDR2 are MNHEY and SVGAGI. V lost 6 bases to trimming and J lost 0 bases, with 11 bases between them. CDR3 amino acids: CASRTTGLNTEAFF. In nucleotides, the CDR3 is TGTGCCAGCAGAACCACAGGGTTGAACACTGAAGCTTTCTTT.

The chain carries TRBV6-5 and TRBJ2-6, with TRBD1 matching 7 bases. This CDR3 is built from 15 residues. The V gene's germline CDR1 is MNHEY and CDR2 SVGAGI. After removal of 7 bases from V and 0 bases from J, the junction contained 3 bases not matched to a gene. This CDR3 reads CASKKGASGANVLTF. In DNA, the CDR3 is TGTGCCAGCAAGAAGGGGGCCTCTGGGGCCAACGTCCTGACTTTC.

The chain is built from TRBV2 and TRBJ2-3, with TRBD2 identical over 12 bases. CDR1 and CDR2 from the germline V gene are SNHLY and FYNNEI. With 4 bases clipped from V and 6 bases from J, the junction kept 8 bases outside the gene matches. This CDR3 region has 16 residues. CDR3 sequence (DNA): TGTGCCAGCAGTGTTGCTAGCGGGGGGGCAGGGGATACGCAGTATTTT. Its translation: CASSVASGGAGDTQYF.

The V call is TRBV21-1, the J call TRBJ1-1; the D call of TRBD1 is as the table states it, not checked on the DNA. TRBV21-1 is given as a pseudogene. This CDR3 contains 17 residues. The CDR3 DNA is TGTGCCAGCAGCTTTCACAGGGCCGCATTCCTGAACACTGAAGCTTTCTTT. Amino acids: CASSFHRAAFLNTEAFF.